The rows below give T cell receptor beta chains drawn from one sample of a study of cytomegalovirus exposure and HLA in healthy donors. Clones were sequenced by immunoSEQ multiplex PCR, and TCRdb holds only the in-frame ones, with some missing. The top ten clones hold approximately 1.5% of a sample with 150,000 to 200,000 clones, about 82% of them seen once. The material sequenced was PBMCs. The receptors were gathered from a woman between 18 and 29 years old in good health and CMV-seronegative. CDR3s include the opening cysteine and the closing phenylalanine or tryptophan. D genes are given only for firm matches. The size entry is marked missing in some rows and otherwise reads once, few, many or a size class.

CDR3 protein	CDR3 DNA	V gene	D gene	J gene	clone size
CASSPRQGGISYEQYF	TGTGCCAGCAGCCCCCGCCAGGGGGGAATCTCCTACGAGCAGTACTTC	TRBV9	.	TRBJ2-7	.
CASSTQVRGGIHNEQFF	TGCGCCAGCAGTACCCAAGTCCGCGGGGGGATTCACAATGAGCAGTTCTTC	TRBV5-1	TRBD2	TRBJ2-1	.
CASFSGTYNSPLHF	TGTGCCAGTTTTTCCGGGACCTATAATTCACCCCTCCACTTT	TRBV19	.	TRBJ1-6	.
CASLAEGLHTEAFF	TGTGCCAGCCTGGCAGAAGGACTCCACACTGAAGCTTTCTTT	TRBV6-1	.	TRBJ1-1	.
CASSWGLAGGLGNEQFF	TGCGCCAGCAGCTGGGGCTTAGCGGGAGGTTTGGGGAATGAGCAGTTCTTC	TRBV5-1	TRBD2	TRBJ2-1	.
CSVGRGGPEAFF	TGCAGCGTTGGTAGGGGAGGACCTGAAGCTTTCTTT	TRBV29-1	.	TRBJ1-1	.
CASSEGGRLAGGNTQYF	TGTGCCAGCAGTGAAGGGGGGCGGCTAGCGGGAGGGAATACGCAGTATTTT	TRBV2	TRBD2	TRBJ2-3	.
CAPRGGLIGDSNQPQHF	TGTGCCCCACGCGGGGGGCTTATTGGGGATAGCAATCAGCCCCAGCATTTT	TRBV30	.	TRBJ1-5	.
CASRSSTASDTQYF	TGCGCCAGCAGATCCTCGACAGCATCAGATACGCAGTATTTT	TRBV5-1	.	TRBJ2-3	.
CASRRESGELFF	TGTGCCAGTAGGAGGGAGAGCGGGGAGCTGTTTTTT	TRBV19	.	TRBJ2-2	.
CASSFTGAIYEQYF	TGTGCCAGCAGTTTTACAGGGGCTATATACGAGCAGTACTTC	TRBV27	TRBD1	TRBJ2-7	.
CASSVDPQVGVNYGYTF	TGTGCCAGCAGCGTAGATCCGCAGGTGGGAGTTAACTATGGCTACACCTTC	TRBV9	.	TRBJ1-2	.
CASSEVRSGGETQYF	TGTGCCAGCAGTGAAGTGCGGTCCGGGGGAGAGACCCAGTACTTC	TRBV2	.	TRBJ2-5	.
CATKGQGVNEQFF	TGTGCCACCAAAGGACAGGGGGTCAATGAGCAGTTCTTC	TRBV19	TRBD1	TRBJ2-1	.
CASSLGTGRDEKLFF	TGCGCCAGCAGCTTGGGGACAGGGCGGGATGAAAAACTGTTTTTT	TRBV5-1	TRBD1	TRBJ1-4	.
CASGRGDGFRNSDNTEAFF	TGTGCCAGCGGTCGGGGGGACGGTTTTAGAAACTCGGACAACACTGAAGCTTTCTTT	TRBV5-8	.	TRBJ1-1	.
CASSFGGGTDYSPLHF	TGCGCCAGCAGCTTTGGTGGGGGGACAGATTATTCACCCCTCCACTTT	TRBV5-1	TRBD1	TRBJ1-6	.
CASSLEASGNEQFF	TGTGCCAGCAGCTTGGAGGCTAGCGGCAATGAGCAGTTCTTC	TRBV5-4	TRBD2	TRBJ2-1	.
CASSRPGLAGNEQFF	TGTGCCAGCAGCCGTCCGGGACTAGCGGGCAATGAGCAGTTCTTC	TRBV7-6	TRBD2	TRBJ2-1	.
CAWSSGLAGETQYF	TGTGCCTGGAGTTCCGGACTAGCGGGAGAAACGCAGTATTTT	TRBV30	TRBD2	TRBJ2-3	.
CASSLDRGVEKLFF	TGCGCCAGCAGCTTGGACAGGGGGGTGGAAAAACTGTTTTTT	TRBV5-1	TRBD1	TRBJ1-4	.
CASSPQGAGELFF	TGTGCCAGCAGTCCCCAGGGGGCCGGGGAGCTGTTTTTT	TRBV6-6	TRBD1	TRBJ2-2	few
CAWSDRQGKYSNQPQHF	TGTGCCTGGAGTGACCGACAGGGAAAATATAGCAATCAGCCCCAGCATTTT	TRBV30	TRBD1	TRBJ1-5	.
CASSLMASGGYHEQYF	TGTGCCAGCAGCTTGATGGCTAGCGGGGGGTACCACGAGCAGTACTTC	TRBV7-2	TRBD2	TRBJ2-7	.
CASSISLVETQYF	TGTGCCAGTAGTATCTCCCTAGTGGAGACCCAGTACTTC	TRBV19	.	TRBJ2-5	.
CASSETAGGANVLTF	TGTGCCAGCAGTGAGACAGCTGGTGGGGCCAACGTCCTGACTTTC	TRBV2	.	TRBJ2-6	.
CAWGTGTEDSYEQYF	TGTGCCTGGGGGACCGGGACAGAAGACTCCTACGAGCAGTACTTC	TRBV6-1	TRBD1	TRBJ2-7	.
CASSRAGASSYNEQFF	TGTGCCAGCAGCCGAGCGGGGGCCAGCTCCTACAATGAGCAGTTCTTC	TRBV5-4	TRBD2	TRBJ2-1	.
CASSPPIGNTIYF	TGTGCCAGCTCACCACCCATCGGAAACACCATATATTTT	TRBV18	.	TRBJ1-3	.
CASSQGEGFGVSYEQYF	TGTGCCAGCAGCCAAGGAGAAGGGTTCGGGGTCTCCTACGAGCAGTACTTC	TRBV4-2	.	TRBJ2-7	.
CASRTRAGSEQYF	TGTGCCAGCAGAACAAGGGCGGGGTCCGAGCAGTACTTC	TRBV2	.	TRBJ2-7	.
CASSGPGTTLYGYTF	TGTGCCAGCAGTGGCCCCGGGACAACTTTATATGGCTACACCTTC	TRBV6-1	.	TRBJ1-2	once
CASSSSGTGDQPQHF	TGTGCCAGCAGCTCCTCCGGGACAGGGGACCAGCCCCAGCATTTT	TRBV5-4	TRBD1	TRBJ1-5	.
CASSPVSSYNSPLHF	TGTGCCAGCTCACCCGTTAGCTCCTATAATTCACCCCTCCACTTT	TRBV18	.	TRBJ1-6	.
CASSMRAGNYEQYF	TGTGCCAGTAGTATGAGGGCGGGGAACTACGAGCAGTACTTC	TRBV19	.	TRBJ2-7	.
CASSGIAALYQETQYF	TGTGCCAGCAGTGGGATAGCGGCGCTGTACCAAGAGACCCAGTACTTC	TRBV6-1	.	TRBJ2-5	.
CASSVGEWRAEAFF	TGTGCCAGCAGCGTAGGTGAATGGAGGGCAGAAGCTTTCTTT	TRBV9	.	TRBJ1-1	few
CASSPGTGTPGANVLTF	TGTGCCAGCAGCCCCGGGACAGGTACTCCTGGGGCCAACGTCCTGACTTTC	TRBV11-3	TRBD1	TRBJ2-6	once
CASSLGLAGGLNEQFF	TGTGCCAGCAGTTTGGGTCTAGCGGGAGGATTAAATGAGCAGTTCTTC	TRBV27	TRBD2	TRBJ2-1	.
CASSLADRGHGYTF	TGTGCCAGCAGCTTAGCCGACAGGGGCCATGGCTACACCTTC	TRBV7-2	TRBD1	TRBJ1-2	.
CASSVSGTSRGEQYF	TGTGCCAGCAGCGTTTCCGGGACTAGCCGGGGGGAGCAGTACTTC	TRBV9	TRBD2	TRBJ2-7	.
CASSEVGDTYEQYF	TGTGCCAGCAGCGAGGTAGGGGACACCTACGAGCAGTACTTC	TRBV25-1	.	TRBJ2-7	once
CASSPLAGASYEQYF	TGCGCCAGCAGCCCACTAGCGGGGGCCTCCTACGAGCAGTACTTC	TRBV4-1	TRBD2	TRBJ2-7	.
CASSLDVSGSASYNEQFF	TGTGCCAGCAGCTTAGATGTTAGCGGGAGCGCCTCCTACAATGAGCAGTTCTTC	TRBV7-2	TRBD2	TRBJ2-1	.
CASSSSTGSQPQHF	TGTGCCAGCAGTTCATCGACAGGGAGCCAGCCCCAGCATTTT	TRBV6-5	TRBD1	TRBJ1-5	few
CASSFKGASNQPQHF	TGTGCCAGCAGCTTTAAAGGGGCGAGCAATCAGCCCCAGCATTTT	TRBV5-6	.	TRBJ1-5	once
CASSPTGESGNTIYF	TGCGCCAGCAGCCCGACAGGGGAATCTGGAAACACCATATATTTT	TRBV5-1	TRBD1	TRBJ1-3	.
CASSWGEESTEAFF	TGTGCCAGCAGTTGGGGCGAAGAGAGCACTGAAGCTTTCTTT	TRBV6-5	.	TRBJ1-1	.
CATSRDITSGNNEQFF	TGTGCCACCAGCAGAGATATAACTAGCGGAAACAATGAGCAGTTCTTC	TRBV15	TRBD2	TRBJ2-1	.
CASRKQGASETQYF	TGCGCCAGTAGAAAACAGGGGGCTTCAGAGACCCAGTACTTC	TRBV4-1	TRBD1	TRBJ2-5	once